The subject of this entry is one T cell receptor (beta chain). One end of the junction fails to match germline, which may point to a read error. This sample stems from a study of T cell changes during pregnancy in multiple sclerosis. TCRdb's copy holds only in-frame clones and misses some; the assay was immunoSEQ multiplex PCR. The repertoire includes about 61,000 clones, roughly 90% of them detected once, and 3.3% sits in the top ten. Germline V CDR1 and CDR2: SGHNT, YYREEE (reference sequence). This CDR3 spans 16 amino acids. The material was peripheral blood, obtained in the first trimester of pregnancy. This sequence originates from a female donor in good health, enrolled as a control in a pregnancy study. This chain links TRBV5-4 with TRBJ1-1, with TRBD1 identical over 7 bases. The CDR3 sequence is CASSLDRTLSNTEAFF. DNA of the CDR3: TGTGCCAGCAGTTTGGACAGGACCCTATCGAACACTGAAGCTTTCTTT. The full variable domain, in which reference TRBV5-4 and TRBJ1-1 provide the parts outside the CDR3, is ETGVTQSPTHLIKTRGQQVTLRCSSQSGHNTVSWYQQALGQGPQFIFQYYREEENGRGNFPPRFSGLQFPNYSSELNVNALELDDSALYLCASSLDRTLSNTEAFFGQGTRLTVV.